This T cell receptor (beta chain) was sequenced for a study of blood T cell repertoires in COVID-19. Turning to the study itself: Whether acute or convalescent, the COVID-19 samples came from the United States, Italy and Spain. PBMCs, B-cell-depleted T cells, or T cells provided the cDNA or gDNA that made up the material.

As handled by the study authors: Reference gene primer amplification gave estimated nucleated cell counts. The assay was immunoSEQ multiplex PCR, and TCRdb's table has in-frame clones only and misses some. V, J and clone size are those of that table, while D and trimming were read from the DNA. The table records a few hundred thousand clones, roughly 85% of them present only once. The CDR3 has 14 residues. Trimming removed 3 bases from V and 5 bases from J, with 16 bases in between. Per the germline V gene, CDR1 is DFQATT and CDR2 is SNEGSKA (reference sequence). This clonotype was sampled from a human donor in a cohort sampled during active COVID-19. V and J are TRBV20-1 and TRBJ1-2; possible D gene TRBD1, 6 bases. Specimen: peripheral blood. For the CDR3, the DNA is TGCAGTGCTAGTGGAAGGACAGAGACATATGGCTACACCTTC. As protein: CSASGRTETYGYTF.